A single sample gave rise to the 10 T cell receptor beta chains below, sequenced in a study of OX40 agonist ivuxolimab in advanced cancers. TCRdb's copy holds only in-frame clones and misses some; the assay was immunoSEQ multiplex PCR. This sample has about 150,000 clones, with 90% to 95% found just once. The specimen comprised CD4+ or CD8+ T cells sorted from blood, sampled in a trial of the OX40 agonist ivuxolimab. These receptor sequences come from an adult with an advanced solid tumor such as melanoma, head and neck, liver or kidney cancer.

The chain carries TRBV4-3 and TRBJ1-2; 7 nucleotides agree with TRBD1. Germline V gene lookup returns CDR1 LGHNA and CDR2 YSLEER. V shed 0 bases, J shed 7 bases, and the junction held 5 bases outside the gene matches. This CDR3 is 14 amino acids long. The CDR3 bases are TGCGCCAGCAGCCAAGAACGCCAGGGGGGTGGCTACACCTTC. Translation: CASSQERQGGGYTF.

The CDR3 DNA follows: TGTGCCACCAGCAGAGGTTACGAGCAGTACTTC. It encodes CATSRGYEQYF. The rearrangement links TRBV15 to TRBJ2-7; D unclear. The V end was cut by 1 base, the J end by 4 bases, with 2 bases between. The CDR3 runs to 11 residues. Germline loops: CDR1 LNHNV, CDR2 YYDKDF (reference sequence).

This chain links TRBV27 with TRBJ2-7, with TRBD2 as a possible D gene (6 bases). This CDR3 is built from 12 residues. Per the germline V gene, CDR1 is MNHEY and CDR2 is SMNVEV (reference sequence). The germline V and J ends were trimmed by 8 bases and 5 bases, with 13 bases remaining between them. The CDR3 protein is CASGGEVHEQYF. CDR3 coding DNA: TGTGCCAGCGGAGGGGAGGTCCACGAGCAGTACTTC.

J is TRBJ2-7 and V is TRBV7-2; 14 nucleotides match TRBD2. Germline V lookup: CDR1 SGHTA, CDR2 FQGNSA. The CDR3 is 16 residues long. The V and J ends lost 4 bases and 5 bases, in that order; junction bases with no gene match: 7. The CDR3 DNA sequence: TGTGCCAGCAGCTCACTGGGACTAGCGGGGGATAACGAGCAGTACTTC. As protein: CASSSLGLAGDNEQYF. The whole variable domain, filled in from reference TRBV7-2 and TRBJ2-7, reads GAGVSQSPSNKVTEKGKDVELRCDPISGHTALYWYRQSLGQGLEFLIYFQGNSAPDKSGLPSDRFSAERTGGSVSTLTIQRTQQEDSAVYLCASSSLGLAGDNEQYFGPGTRLTVT.

In DNA form, the CDR3 reads TGTGCCAGCACCCCCCGTGGGGGGGAATACACTGAAGCTTTCTTT. This encodes CASTPRGGEYTEAFF. The V gene is TRBV7-9, the J gene TRBJ1-1; possible D gene TRBD1, 5 bases. Deletions cut 7 bases from V and 3 bases from J, with 18 bases between. The CDR3 spans 15 residues. The germline gives CDR1 SEHNR, CDR2 FQNEAQ (reference sequence). Full variable domain (missing parts from reference TRBV7-9 and TRBJ1-1): DTGVSQNPRHKITKRGQNVTFRCDPISEHNRLYWYRQTLGQGPEFLTYFQNEAQLEKSRLLSDRFSAERPKGSFSTLEIQRTEQGDSAMYLCASTPRGGEYTEAFFGQGTRLTVV.

This sequence joins TRBV4-1 and TRBJ2-3, with D tentatively TRBD2 (6 bases). Per germline, CDR1 MGHRA and CDR2 YSYEKL. This CDR3 spans 16 amino acids. The V and J ends lost 2 bases and 1 base respectively, with 13 bases between them. CDR3 bases: TGCGCCAGCAGCCAACGGGGGACCGTGGGCACAGATACGCAGTATTTT. The encoded protein is CASSQRGTVGTDTQYF.

The chain combines TRBV29-1 with TRBJ2-7; no clear D gene. V dropped 5 bases and J dropped 2 bases, with 16 bases sitting between them. This CDR3 has 14 amino acids. The germline gives CDR1 SQVTM, CDR2 ANQGSEA. CDR3 protein: CSVSRLRTTYEQYF. CDR3 in DNA: TGCAGCGTTAGCCGCCTTAGAACAACCTACGAGCAGTACTTC.

In its sample, this clone was seen a few times. The rearrangement uses TRBV5-6 and TRBJ2-3; D is unresolved. This CDR3 comprises 13 residues. Germline V gene sequence: CDR1 SGHDT, CDR2 YYEEEE. Deletions cut 5 bases from V and 1 base from J, with 8 bases between. CDR3 in DNA: TGTGCCAGCAGAACTGGGGGCACAGATACGCAGTATTTT. Amino acid sequence: CASRTGGTDTQYF. Using reference TRBV5-6 and TRBJ2-3 for the parts outside the CDR3, the full variable domain is DAGVTQSPTHLIKTRGQQVTLRCSPKSGHDTVSWYQQALGQGPQFIFQYYEEEERQRGNFPDRFSGHQFPNYSSELNVNALLLGDSALYLCASRTGGTDTQYFGPGTRLTVL.

The chain combines TRBV5-1 with TRBJ1-4; tentative D call: TRBD1 (5 bases). In germline, CDR1 is SGHRS, CDR2 YFSETQ. V was cut by 5 bases and J by 6 bases, with 11 bases left in between. The length of the CDR3 is 13 residues. The CDR3 DNA sequence: TGCGCCAGCAGATCTCAGGGAGATGAAAAACTGTTTTTT. It codes for CASRSQGDEKLFF.

CDR3 protein: CASSITSNNEQFF. As DNA, the CDR3 is TGTGCCAGCAGCATTACCAGTAACAATGAGCAGTTCTTC. V and J are TRBV7-3 and TRBJ2-1; unclear D gene. Germline V gene sequence: CDR1 SGHTA, CDR2 FQGTGA. V was shortened by 5 bases and J by 5 bases, with 10 bases between the two germline ends. CDR3 size: 13 residues.